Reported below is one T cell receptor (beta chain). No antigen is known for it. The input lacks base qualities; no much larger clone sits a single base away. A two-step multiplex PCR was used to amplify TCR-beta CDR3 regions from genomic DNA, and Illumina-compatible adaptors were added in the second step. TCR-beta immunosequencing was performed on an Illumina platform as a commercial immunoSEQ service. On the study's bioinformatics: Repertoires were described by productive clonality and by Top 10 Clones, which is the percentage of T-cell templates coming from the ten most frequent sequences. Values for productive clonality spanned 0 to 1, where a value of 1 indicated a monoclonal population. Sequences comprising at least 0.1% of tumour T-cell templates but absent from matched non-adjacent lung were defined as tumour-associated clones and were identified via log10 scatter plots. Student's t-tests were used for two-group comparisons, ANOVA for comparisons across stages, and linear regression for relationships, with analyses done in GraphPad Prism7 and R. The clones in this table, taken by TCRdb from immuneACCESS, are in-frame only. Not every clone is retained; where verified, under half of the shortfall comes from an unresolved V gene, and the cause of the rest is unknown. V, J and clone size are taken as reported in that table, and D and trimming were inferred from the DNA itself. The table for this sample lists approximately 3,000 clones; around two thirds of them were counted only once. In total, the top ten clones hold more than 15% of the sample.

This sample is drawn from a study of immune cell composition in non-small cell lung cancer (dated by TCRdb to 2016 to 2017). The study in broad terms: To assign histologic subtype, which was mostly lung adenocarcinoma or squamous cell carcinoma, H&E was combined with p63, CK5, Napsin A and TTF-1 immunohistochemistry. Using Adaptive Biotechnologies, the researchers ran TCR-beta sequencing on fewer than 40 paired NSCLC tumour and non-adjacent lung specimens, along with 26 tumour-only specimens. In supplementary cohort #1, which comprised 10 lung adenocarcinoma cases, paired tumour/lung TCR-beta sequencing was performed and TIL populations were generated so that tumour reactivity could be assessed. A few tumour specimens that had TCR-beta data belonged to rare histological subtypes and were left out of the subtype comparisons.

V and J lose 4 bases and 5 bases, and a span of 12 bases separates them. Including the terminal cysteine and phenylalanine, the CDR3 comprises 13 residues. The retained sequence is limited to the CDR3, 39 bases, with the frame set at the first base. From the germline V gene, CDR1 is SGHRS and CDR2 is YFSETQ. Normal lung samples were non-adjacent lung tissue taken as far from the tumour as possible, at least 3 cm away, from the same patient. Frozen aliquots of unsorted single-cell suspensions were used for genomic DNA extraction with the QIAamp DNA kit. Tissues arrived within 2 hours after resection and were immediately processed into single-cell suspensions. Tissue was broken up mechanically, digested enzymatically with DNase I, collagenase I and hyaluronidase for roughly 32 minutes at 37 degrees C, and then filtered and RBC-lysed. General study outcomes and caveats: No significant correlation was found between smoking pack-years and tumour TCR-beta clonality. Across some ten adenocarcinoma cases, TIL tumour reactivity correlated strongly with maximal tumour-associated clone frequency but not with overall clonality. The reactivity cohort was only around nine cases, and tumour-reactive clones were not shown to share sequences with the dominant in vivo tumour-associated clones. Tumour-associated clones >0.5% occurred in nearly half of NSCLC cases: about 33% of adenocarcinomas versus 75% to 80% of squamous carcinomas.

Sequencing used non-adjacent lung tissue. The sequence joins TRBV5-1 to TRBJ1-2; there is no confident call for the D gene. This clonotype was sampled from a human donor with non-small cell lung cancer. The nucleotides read TGCGCCAGCAGCCCGGGGAGGCAGTATGGCTACACCTTC. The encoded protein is CASSPGRQYGYTF. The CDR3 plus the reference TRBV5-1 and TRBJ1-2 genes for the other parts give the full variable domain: KAGVTQTPRYLIKTRGQQVTLSCSPISGHRSVSWYQQTPGQGLQFLFEYFSETQRNKGNFPGRFSGRQFSNSRSEMNVSTLELGDSALYLCASSPGRQYGYTFGSGTRLTVV.